This is a list of T cell receptor beta chains from one sample in a study of radiation and T cells in renal cell carcinoma. Sequencing used immunoSEQ multiplex PCR; TCRdb keeps in-frame clones, though not all of them. Here the sample spans tens of thousands of clones, 60% to 85% being singletons. Source: blood, taken from a patient whose treatment included radiotherapy and nephrectomy. The origin of the receptors is a man aged 55 to 69 with renal cell carcinoma. The CDR3 runs from the conserved cysteine through the conserved F or W.

j_call | v_call | cdr3_aa
TRBJ2-1 | TRBV9 | CASSLDSFGEQFF
TRBJ1-1 | TRBV7-2 | CASSLTTGFTEAFF
TRBJ2-3 | TRBV11-3 | CASSLIGGDTQYF
TRBJ1-6 | TRBV18 | CASSPPSTGLSPLHF
TRBJ1-1 | TRBV2 | CASGLFTEAFF
TRBJ1-5 | TRBV7-8 | CASSFDRGPNQPQHF
TRBJ1-2 | TRBV30 | CAWSGGSDGYTF
TRBJ1-1 | TRBV30 | CAWSKGMTEAFF
TRBJ1-4 | TRBV6-5 | CASSSRDGAEKLFF
TRBJ1-4 | TRBV15 | CATSRGRATLNEKLFF
TRBJ1-2 | TRBV29-1 | CSVRTGLYGYTF
TRBJ1-5 | TRBV18 | CASSPTGQPQHF
TRBJ2-7 | TRBV18 | CASSLRDGPYEQYF
TRBJ2-7 | TRBV28 | CASIDEGGAYEQYF
TRBJ2-1 | TRBV7-3 | CASSYSRGDNEQFF
TRBJ2-2 | TRBV6-6 | CASSRDRVGTGELFF
TRBJ2-6 | TRBV5-1 | CASSPEGRSEANVLTF
TRBJ1-1 | TRBV11-3 | CASSREGRSEAFF
TRBJ2-4 | TRBV9 | CASSFSGGRDIQYF
TRBJ1-1 | TRBV10-1 | CASSKDVGRDAFF
TRBJ1-1 | TRBV30 | CAWSVGGGYTEAFF
TRBJ2-5 | TRBV9 | CASSVSPQSQETQYF
TRBJ2-1 | TRBV2 | CASSEFGTSGGIAYNEQFF